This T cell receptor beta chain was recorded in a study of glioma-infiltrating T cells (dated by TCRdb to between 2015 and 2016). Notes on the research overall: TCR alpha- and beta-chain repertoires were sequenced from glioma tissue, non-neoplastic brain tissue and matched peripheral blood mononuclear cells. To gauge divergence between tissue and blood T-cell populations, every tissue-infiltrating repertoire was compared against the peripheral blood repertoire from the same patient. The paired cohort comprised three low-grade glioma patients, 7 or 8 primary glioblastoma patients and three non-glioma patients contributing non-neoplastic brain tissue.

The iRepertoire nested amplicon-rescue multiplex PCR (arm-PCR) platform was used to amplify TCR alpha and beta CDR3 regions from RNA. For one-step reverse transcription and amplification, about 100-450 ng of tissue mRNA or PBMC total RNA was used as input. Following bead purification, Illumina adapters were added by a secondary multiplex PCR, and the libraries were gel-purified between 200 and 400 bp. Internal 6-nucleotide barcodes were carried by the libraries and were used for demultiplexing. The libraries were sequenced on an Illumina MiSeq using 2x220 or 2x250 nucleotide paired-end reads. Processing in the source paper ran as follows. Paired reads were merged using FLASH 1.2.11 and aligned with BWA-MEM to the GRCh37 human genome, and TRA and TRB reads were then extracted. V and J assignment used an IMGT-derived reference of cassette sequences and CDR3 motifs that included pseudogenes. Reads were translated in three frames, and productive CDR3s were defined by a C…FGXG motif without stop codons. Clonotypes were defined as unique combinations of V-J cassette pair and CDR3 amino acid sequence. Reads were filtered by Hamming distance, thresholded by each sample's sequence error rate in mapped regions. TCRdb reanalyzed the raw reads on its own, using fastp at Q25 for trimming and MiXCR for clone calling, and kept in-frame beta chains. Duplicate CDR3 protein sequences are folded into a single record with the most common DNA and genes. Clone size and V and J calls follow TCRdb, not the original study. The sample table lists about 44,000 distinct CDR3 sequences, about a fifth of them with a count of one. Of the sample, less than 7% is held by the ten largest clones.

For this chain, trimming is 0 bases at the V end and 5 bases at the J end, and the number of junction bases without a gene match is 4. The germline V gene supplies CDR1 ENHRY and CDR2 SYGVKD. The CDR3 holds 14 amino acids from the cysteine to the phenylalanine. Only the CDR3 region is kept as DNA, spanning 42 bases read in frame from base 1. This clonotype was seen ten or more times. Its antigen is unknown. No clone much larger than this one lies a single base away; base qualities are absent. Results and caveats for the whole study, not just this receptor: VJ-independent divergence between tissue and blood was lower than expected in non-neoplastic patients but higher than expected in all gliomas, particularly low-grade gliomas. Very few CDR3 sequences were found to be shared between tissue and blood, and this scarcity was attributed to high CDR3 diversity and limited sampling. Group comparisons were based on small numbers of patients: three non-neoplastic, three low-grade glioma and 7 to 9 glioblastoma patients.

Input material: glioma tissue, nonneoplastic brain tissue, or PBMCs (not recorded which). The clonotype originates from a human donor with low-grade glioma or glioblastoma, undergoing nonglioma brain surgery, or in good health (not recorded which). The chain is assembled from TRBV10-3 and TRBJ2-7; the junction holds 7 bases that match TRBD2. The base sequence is TGTGCCATCAGTGAGTCTGGGACTATCCACGAGCAGTACTTC. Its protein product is CAISESGTIHEQYF.